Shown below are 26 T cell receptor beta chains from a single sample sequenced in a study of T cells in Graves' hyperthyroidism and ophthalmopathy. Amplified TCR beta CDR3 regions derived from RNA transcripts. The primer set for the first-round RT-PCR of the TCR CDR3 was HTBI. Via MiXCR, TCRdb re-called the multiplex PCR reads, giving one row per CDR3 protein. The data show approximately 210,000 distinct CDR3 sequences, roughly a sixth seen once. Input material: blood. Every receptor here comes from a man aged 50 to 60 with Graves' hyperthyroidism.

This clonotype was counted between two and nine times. The CDR3 DNA is TGTGCCAGCAGGTTTGGACAGGGGAGCTCCTACGAGCAGTACTTC. Its protein is CASRFGQGSSYEQYF. This chain joins TRBV5-5 and TRBJ2-7; TRBD1 agrees at 9 bases. Germline trimming cut 5 bases from V and 0 bases from J; bases unmatched to any gene: 6. Germline V gives CDR1 SGHKS, CDR2 YYEKEE (reference sequence). The CDR3 has 15 residues.

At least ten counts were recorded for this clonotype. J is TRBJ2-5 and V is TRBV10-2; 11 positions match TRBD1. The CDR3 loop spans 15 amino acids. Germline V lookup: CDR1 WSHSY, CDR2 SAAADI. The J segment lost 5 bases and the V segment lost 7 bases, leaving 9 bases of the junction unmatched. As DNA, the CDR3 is TGCGCCAGCAACGACCCGGGACAGGGGGTTGAGACCCAGTACTTC. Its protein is CASNDPGQGVETQYF.

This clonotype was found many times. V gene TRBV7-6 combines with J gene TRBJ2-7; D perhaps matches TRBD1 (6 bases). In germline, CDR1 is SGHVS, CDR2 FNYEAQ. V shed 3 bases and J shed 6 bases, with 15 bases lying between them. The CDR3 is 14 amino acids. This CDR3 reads CASSFRTARGEQYF. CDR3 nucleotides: TGTGCCAGCAGCTTCCGGACAGCCAGGGGCGAGCAGTACTTC.

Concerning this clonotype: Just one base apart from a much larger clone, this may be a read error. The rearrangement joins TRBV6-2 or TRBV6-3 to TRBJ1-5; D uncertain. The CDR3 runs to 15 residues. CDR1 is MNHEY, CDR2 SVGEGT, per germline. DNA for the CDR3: TGTGACAGCAGTTCTCTGGGAGGGTTTAGCCAGCCCCAGCATTTT. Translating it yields CDSSSLGGFSQPQHF.

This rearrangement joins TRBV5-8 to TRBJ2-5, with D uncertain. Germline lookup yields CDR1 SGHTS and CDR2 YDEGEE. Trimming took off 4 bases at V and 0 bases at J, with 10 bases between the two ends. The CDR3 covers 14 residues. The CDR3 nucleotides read TGTGCCAGCAGCCTGGCGCAGTACCAAGAGACCCAGTACTTC. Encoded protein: CASSLAQYQETQYF.

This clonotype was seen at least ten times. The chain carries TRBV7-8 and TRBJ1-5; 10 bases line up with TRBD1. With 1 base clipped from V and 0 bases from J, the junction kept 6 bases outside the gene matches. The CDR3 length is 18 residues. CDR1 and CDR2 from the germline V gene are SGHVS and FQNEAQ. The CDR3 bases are TGTGCCAGCAGCTTAGGGACAGGGGGGGCCTATAGCAATCAGCCCCAGCATTTT. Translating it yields CASSLGTGGAYSNQPQHF.

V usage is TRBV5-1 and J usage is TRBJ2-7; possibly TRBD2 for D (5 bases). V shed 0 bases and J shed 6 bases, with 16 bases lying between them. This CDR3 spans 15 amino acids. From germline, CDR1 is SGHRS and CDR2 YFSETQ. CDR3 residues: CASSLEATRTGEQYF. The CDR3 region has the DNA TGCGCCAGCAGCTTGGAGGCTACTAGGACGGGCGAGCAGTACTTC.

The CDR3 nucleotides read TGTGCCAGCAGTACCCCAGCCTTACGCTCCTACAATGAGCAGTTCTTC. This translates into CASSTPALRSYNEQFF. The genes are TRBV28 and TRBJ2-1; D gene ambiguous. Trimming shortened V by 5 bases and J by 0 bases, and 14 bases separated the two germline ends. The CDR3 runs 16 residues. Per germline, CDR1 MDHEN and CDR2 SYDVKM.

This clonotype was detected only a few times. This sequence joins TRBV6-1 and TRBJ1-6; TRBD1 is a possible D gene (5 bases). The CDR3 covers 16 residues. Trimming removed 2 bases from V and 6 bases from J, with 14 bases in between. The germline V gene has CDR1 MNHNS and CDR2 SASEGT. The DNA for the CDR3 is TGTGCCAGCAGTGAACTCCGGGGAAGGGGTAATTCACCCCTCCACTTT. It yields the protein CASSELRGRGNSPLHF.

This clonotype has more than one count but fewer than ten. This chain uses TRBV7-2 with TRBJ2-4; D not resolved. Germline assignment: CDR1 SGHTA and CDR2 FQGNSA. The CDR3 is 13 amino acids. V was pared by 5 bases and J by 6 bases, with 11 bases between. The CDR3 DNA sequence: TGTGCCAGCAGCCAACGGAATTTAAACATTCAGTACTTC. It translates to CASSQRNLNIQYF.

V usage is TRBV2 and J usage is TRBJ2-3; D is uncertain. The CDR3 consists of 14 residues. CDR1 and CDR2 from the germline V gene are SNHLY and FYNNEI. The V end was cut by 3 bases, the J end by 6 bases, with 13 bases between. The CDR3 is CASSEMAAFDTQYF. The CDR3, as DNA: TGTGCCAGCAGTGAGATGGCGGCGTTCGATACGCAGTATTTT. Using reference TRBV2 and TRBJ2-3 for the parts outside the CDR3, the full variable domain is EPEVTQTPSHQVTQMGQEVILRCVPISNHLYFYWYRQILGQKVEFLVSFYNNEISEKSEIFDDQFSVERPDGSNFTLKIRSTKLEDSAMYFCASSEMAAFDTQYFGPGTRLTVL.

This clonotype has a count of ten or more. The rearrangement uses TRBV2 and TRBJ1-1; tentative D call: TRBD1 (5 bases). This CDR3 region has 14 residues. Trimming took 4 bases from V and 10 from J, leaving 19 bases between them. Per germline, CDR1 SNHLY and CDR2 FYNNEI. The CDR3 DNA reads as TGTGCCAGCAGTGGAGAGGGGCGGGCAGGACGAGCTTTCTTT. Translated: CASSGEGRAGRAFF. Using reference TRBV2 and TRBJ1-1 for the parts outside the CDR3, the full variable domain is EPEVTQTPSHQVTQMGQEVILRCVPISNHLYFYWYRQILGQKVEFLVSFYNNEISEKSEIFDDQFSVERPDGSNFTLKIRSTKLEDSAMYFCASSGEGRAGRAFFGQGTRLTVV.

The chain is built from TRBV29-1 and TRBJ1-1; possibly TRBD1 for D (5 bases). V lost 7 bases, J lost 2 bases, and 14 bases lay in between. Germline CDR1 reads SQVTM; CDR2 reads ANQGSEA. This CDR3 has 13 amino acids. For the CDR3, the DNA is TGCAGCGCGTGCCGGGACTTTAACACTGAAGCTTTCTTT. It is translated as CSACRDFNTEAFF.

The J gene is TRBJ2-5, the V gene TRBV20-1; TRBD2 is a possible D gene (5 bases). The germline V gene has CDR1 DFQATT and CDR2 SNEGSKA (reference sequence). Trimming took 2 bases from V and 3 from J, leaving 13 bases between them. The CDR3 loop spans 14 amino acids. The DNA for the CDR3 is TGCAGTGCTAGATCCCTCCGGGGTGAAGAGACCCAGTACTTC. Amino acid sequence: CSARSLRGEETQYF.

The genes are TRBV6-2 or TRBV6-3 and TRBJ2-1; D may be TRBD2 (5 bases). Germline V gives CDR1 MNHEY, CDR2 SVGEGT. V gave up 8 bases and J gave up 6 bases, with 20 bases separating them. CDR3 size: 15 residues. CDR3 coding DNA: TGTGCCAGCCGACCATCAGGCCCCGGAGGCAATGAGCAGTTCTTC. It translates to CASRPSGPGGNEQFF.

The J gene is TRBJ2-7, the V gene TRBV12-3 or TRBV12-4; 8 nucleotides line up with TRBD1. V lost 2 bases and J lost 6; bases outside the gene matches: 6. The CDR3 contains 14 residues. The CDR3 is CASSLRDRGTEQYF. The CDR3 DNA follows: TGTGCCAGCAGTTTACGCGACAGGGGTACCGAGCAGTACTTC.

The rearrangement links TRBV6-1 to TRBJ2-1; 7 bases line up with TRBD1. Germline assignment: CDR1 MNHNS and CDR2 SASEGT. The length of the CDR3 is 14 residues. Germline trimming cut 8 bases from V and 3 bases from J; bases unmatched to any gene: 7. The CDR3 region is CASLTGRVYNEQFF. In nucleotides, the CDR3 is TGTGCCAGCTTGACAGGGCGGGTCTACAATGAGCAGTTCTTC.

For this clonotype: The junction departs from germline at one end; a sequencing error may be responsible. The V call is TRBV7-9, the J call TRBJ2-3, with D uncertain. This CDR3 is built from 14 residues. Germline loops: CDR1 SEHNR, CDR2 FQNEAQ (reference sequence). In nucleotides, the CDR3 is TGTACCAGCAGCCAGATGACTAGCACAGATACGCAGTATTTT. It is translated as CTSSQMTSTDTQYF.

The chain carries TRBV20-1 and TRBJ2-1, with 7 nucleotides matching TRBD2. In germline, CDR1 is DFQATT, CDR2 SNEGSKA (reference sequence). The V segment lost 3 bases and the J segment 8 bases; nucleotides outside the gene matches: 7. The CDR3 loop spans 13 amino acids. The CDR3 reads CSASSGGSYEQFF. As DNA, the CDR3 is TGCAGTGCTAGCAGCGGCGGGAGCTATGAGCAGTTCTTC.

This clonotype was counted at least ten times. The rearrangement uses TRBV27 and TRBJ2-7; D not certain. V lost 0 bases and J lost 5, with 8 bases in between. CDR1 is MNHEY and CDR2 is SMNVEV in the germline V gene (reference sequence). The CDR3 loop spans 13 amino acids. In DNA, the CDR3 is TGTGCCAGCAGTTTATCGTTTTCCCACGAGCAGTACTTC. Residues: CASSLSFSHEQYF.

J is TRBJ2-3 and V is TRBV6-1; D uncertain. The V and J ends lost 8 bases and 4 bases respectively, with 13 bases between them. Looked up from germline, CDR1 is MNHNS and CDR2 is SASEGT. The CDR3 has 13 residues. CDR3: CASCLVHPDTQYF. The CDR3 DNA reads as TGTGCCAGCTGCTTAGTTCACCCAGATACGCAGTATTTT.

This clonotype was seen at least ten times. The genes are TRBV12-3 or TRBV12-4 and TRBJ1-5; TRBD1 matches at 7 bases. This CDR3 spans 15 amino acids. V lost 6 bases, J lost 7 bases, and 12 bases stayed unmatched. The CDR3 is CASRRTGQLDQPQHF. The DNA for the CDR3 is TGTGCCAGCAGAAGAACGGGACAGCTCGACCAGCCCCAGCATTTT.

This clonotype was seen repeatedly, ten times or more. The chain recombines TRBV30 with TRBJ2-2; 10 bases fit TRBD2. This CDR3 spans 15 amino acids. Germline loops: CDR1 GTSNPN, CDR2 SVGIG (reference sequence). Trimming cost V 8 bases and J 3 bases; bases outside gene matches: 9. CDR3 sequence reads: CARRGLAADTGELFF. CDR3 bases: TGTGCCCGACGCGGACTAGCGGCCGACACCGGGGAGCTGTTTTTT.

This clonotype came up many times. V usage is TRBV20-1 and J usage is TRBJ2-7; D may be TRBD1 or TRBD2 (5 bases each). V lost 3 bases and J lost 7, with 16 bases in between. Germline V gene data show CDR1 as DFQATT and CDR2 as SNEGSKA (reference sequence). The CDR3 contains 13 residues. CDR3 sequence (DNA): TGCAGTGCTAGCTTGAGGGGCACGGGGGAGCAGTACTTC. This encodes CSASLRGTGEQYF.

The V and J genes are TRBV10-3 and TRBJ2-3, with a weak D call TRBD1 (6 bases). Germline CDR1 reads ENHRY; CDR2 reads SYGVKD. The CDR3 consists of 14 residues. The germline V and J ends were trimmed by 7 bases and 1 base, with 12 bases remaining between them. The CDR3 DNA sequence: TGTGCCATCAAACAGGGCTATGGCACAGATACGCAGTATTTT. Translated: CAIKQGYGTDTQYF.

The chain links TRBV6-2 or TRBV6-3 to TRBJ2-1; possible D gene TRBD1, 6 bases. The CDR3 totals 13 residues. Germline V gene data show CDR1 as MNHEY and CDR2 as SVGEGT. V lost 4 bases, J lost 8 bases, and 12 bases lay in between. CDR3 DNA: TGTGCCAGCAGTTCACAGGGCCTCCATGAGCAGTTCTTC. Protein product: CASSSQGLHEQFF.